A selection of T cell receptor beta chains follows, all from one sample in a study of blood T cells in healthy people across ages. TCRdb re-derived calls from the 5' RACE reads in MiXCR, one entry per CDR3 protein. The sample includes around 800,000 distinct CDR3 sequences, under 55% of them seen just once. Material for sequencing was blood. These receptors all come from a man between 60 and 70 years old in good health. CDR3s include the opening cysteine and the closing phenylalanine or tryptophan. D genes are given only for firm matches. The listing skips clone size in some rows; elsewhere it reads once, few, many or a size class.

D,length,size,V,J,CDR3,DNA
-,13,-,TRBV5-1,TRBJ2-1,CASSLVPSNEQFF,TGCGCCAGCAGCTTGGTTCCCTCCAATGAGCAGTTCTTC
-,12,once,TRBV20-1,TRBJ2-7,CSAGGSAYEQYF,TGCAGTGCTGGGGGTAGCGCTTACGAGCAGTACTTC
TRBD1,16,once,TRBV12-3/TRBV12-4,TRBJ1-6,CASRRGQGTRHSPLHF,TGTGCCAGCAGACGTGGACAGGGCACGAGGCATTCACCCCTCCACTTT
-,10,-,TRBV20-1,TRBJ1-2,CSALFDGYTF,TGCAGTGCCCTCTTCGATGGCTACACCTTC
-,16,-,TRBV12-3/TRBV12-4,TRBJ2-2,CASSFRAVSNTGELFF,TGTGCCAGCAGTTTTCGGGCAGTTTCGAACACCGGGGAGCTGTTTTTT
-,16,-,TRBV11-1,TRBJ2-2,CASSLGATPNTGELFF,TGTGCCAGCAGCTTAGGCGCCACCCCGAACACCGGGGAGCTGTTTTTT
-,14,-,TRBV2,TRBJ1-2,CASSEGSQNYGYTF,TGTGCCAGCAGTGAGGGTTCACAGAACTATGGCTACACCTTC
-,15,-,TRBV2,TRBJ2-1,CASTGGSFVYNEQFF,TGTGCCAGCACCGGAGGTAGCTTTGTCTACAATGAGCAGTTCTTC
TRBD2,17,-,TRBV7-6,TRBJ2-5,CASSRSGLAGGGETQYF,TGTGCCAGCAGCCGATCGGGACTAGCGGGGGGAGGTGAGACCCAGTACTTC
TRBD2,15,-,TRBV20-1,TRBJ2-3,CGASDRGVSTDTQYF,TGCGGTGCTAGCGATCGGGGGGTTAGCACAGATACGCAGTATTTT
TRBD2,15,few,TRBV6-1,TRBJ2-1,CASSPLSGGAYEQFF,TGTGCCAGCAGCCCGTTGAGCGGGGGGGCATATGAGCAGTTCTTC
TRBD1,13,many,TRBV20-1,TRBJ2-7,CSARGQATYEQYF,TGCAGTGCTAGGGGACAGGCCACCTACGAGCAGTACTTC
-,16,-,TRBV5-1,TRBJ2-6,CASSLYRESGANVLTF,TGCGCCAGCAGCTTGTACAGGGAATCTGGGGCCAACGTCCTGACTTTC
-,15,many,TRBV4-3,TRBJ1-2,CASSADGAILSGYTF,TGCGCCAGCAGTGCCGACGGCGCTATCCTATCTGGCTACACCTTC
TRBD1,16,-,TRBV11-3,TRBJ2-5,CASSLTGTGPRETQYF,TGTGCCAGCAGCTTAACCGGGACAGGGCCGCGGGAGACCCAGTACTTC
-,10,many,TRBV13,TRBJ2-5,CASGAWAQYF,TGTGCCAGCGGGGCGTGGGCCCAGTACTTC
-,16,-,TRBV20-1,TRBJ2-1,CSARPTGGSSYNEQFF,TGCAGTGCTAGGCCCACTGGTGGAAGCTCCTACAATGAGCAGTTCTTC
-,16,-,TRBV4-3,TRBJ2-2,CASSQALSDFTGELFF,TGCGCCAGCAGCCAAGCCTTGTCGGACTTTACCGGGGAGCTGTTTTTT
TRBD2,14,once,TRBV12-3/TRBV12-4,TRBJ2-7,CASNLRGLAREQYF,TGTGCCAGCAACCTGAGGGGACTAGCTCGGGAGCAGTACTTC
TRBD1,15,-,TRBV7-9,TRBJ1-2,CASSLAQGIDYGYTF,TGTGCCAGCAGCTTAGCACAGGGGATTGACTATGGCTACACCTTC